The entry below gives a single TCR beta chain sequence along with its context. This sample stems from a study of T cells in Graves' hyperthyroidism and ophthalmopathy. Germline assignment: CDR1 SNHLY and CDR2 FYNNEI. The CDR3 covers 14 residues. V shed 4 bases and J shed 3 bases, with 7 bases lying between them. The TCR beta CDR3 regions underwent amplification using RNA transcripts as the source. TCR CDR3 regions were first amplified by RT-PCR with HTBI primers. TCRdb called the multiplex PCR reads again in MiXCR, with one record for every CDR3 protein. The repertoire holds about 350,000 distinct CDR3 sequences, about a sixth seen once, with roughly a third in the top ten. Every diagnosis used clinical symptoms, serum thyroxine and TRAb, thyroid ultrasound and orbital computed tomography. Before ophthalmopathy appeared, progressors gave blood at initial hyperthyroidism diagnosis. PBMCs were obtained from approximately 10 ml fresh peripheral blood.

The V gene is TRBV2, the J gene TRBJ1-6; D ambiguous. The sequenced sample was blood. The clonotype originates from a woman in her twenties or thirties with Graves' hyperthyroidism that later progressed to Graves' ophthalmopathy. The DNA for the CDR3 is TGTGCCAGCAGTGCCAGCAACTATAATTCACCCCTCCACTTT. Translated: CASSASNYNSPLHF.